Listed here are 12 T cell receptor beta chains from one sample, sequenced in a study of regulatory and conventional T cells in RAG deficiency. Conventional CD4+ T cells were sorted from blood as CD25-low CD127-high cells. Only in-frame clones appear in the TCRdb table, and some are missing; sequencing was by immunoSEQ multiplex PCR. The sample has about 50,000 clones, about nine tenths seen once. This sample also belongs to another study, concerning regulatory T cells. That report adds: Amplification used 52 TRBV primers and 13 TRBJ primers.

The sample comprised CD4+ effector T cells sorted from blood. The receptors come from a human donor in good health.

The CDR3 reads CASSSTIGSSTDTQYF. DNA for the CDR3: TGTGCCAGCAGCTCCACTATAGGTAGCAGCACAGATACGCAGTATTTT. The chain carries TRBV11-3 and TRBJ2-3, with D uncertain. The CDR3 is made up of 16 amino acids. The germline V gene encodes CDR1 SGHNT and CDR2 YENEEA. Trimming took 4 bases from V and 0 from J, leaving 14 bases between them.

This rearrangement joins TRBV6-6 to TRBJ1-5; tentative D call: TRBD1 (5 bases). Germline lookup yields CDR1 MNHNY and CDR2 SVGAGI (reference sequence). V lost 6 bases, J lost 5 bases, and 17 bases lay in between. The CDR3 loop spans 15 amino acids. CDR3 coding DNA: TGTGCCAGCAGACTATACCGGGACGGCTATCAGCCCCAGCATTTT. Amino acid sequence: CASRLYRDGYQPQHF.

The chain's CDR3 is CASSGQGQETQYF. The CDR3, as DNA: TGTGCCAGCAGTGGGCAGGGTCAAGAGACCCAGTACTTC. This chain connects TRBV2 to TRBJ2-5; a weak D match, TRBD1 (5 bases). Germline loops: CDR1 SNHLY, CDR2 FYNNEI. Trimming removed 4 bases at V and 2 bases at J, with 8 bases between. This CDR3 region has 13 residues.

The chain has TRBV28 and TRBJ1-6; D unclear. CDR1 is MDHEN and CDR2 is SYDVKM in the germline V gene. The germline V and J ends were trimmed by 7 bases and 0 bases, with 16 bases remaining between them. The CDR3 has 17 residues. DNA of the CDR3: TGTGCCAGCAACCCCGGACCGACGAGCTCCTATAATTCACCCCTCCACTTT. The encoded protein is CASNPGPTSSYNSPLHF.

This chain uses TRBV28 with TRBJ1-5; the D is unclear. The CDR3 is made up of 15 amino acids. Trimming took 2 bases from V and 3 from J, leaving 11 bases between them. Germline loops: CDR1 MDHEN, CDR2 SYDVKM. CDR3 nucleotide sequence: TGTGCCAGCAGTTTAGGCTACACTGCCAATCAGCCCCAGCATTTT. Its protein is CASSLGYTANQPQHF. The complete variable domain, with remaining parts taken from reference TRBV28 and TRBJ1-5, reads DVKVTQSSRYLVKRTGEKVFLECVQDMDHENMFWYRQDPGLGLRLIYFSYDVKMKEKGDIPEGYSVSREKKERFSLILESASTNQTSMYLCASSLGYTANQPQHFGDGTRLSIL.

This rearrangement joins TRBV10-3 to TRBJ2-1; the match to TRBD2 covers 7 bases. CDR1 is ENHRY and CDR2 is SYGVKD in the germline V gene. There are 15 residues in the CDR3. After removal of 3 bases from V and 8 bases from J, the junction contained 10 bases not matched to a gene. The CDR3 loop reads CAISDRLAGRDEQFF. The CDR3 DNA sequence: TGTGCCATCAGTGATAGACTAGCCGGGCGTGATGAGCAGTTCTTC.

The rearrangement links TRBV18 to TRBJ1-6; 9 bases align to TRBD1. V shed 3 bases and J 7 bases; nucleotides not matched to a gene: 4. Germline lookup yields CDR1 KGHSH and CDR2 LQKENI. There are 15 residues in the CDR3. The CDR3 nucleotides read TGTGCCAGCTCACCGCGGGACAGGGAGAATTCACCCCTCCACTTT. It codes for CASSPRDRENSPLHF.

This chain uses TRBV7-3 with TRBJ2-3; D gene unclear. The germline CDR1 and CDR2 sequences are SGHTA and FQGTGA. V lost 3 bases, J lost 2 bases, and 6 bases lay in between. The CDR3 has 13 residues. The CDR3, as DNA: TGTGCCAGCAGCTTTACATTCACAGATACGCAGTATTTT. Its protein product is CASSFTFTDTQYF.

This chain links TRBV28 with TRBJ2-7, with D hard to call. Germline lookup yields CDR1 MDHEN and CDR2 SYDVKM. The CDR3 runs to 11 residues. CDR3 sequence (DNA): TGTGCTACTCGTTGGAACTACGAGCAGTACTTC. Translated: CATRWNYEQYF.

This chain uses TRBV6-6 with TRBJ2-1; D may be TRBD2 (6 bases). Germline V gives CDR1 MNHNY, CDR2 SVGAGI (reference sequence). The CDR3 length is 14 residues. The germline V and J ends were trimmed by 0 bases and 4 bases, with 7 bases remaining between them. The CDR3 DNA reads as TGTGCCAGCAGTTACTCGCGGGAATACAATGAGCAGTTCTTC. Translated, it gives CASSYSREYNEQFF.

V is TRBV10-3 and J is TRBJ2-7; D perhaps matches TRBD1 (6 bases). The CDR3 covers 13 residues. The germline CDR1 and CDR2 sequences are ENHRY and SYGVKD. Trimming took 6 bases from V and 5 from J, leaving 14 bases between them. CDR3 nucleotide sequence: TGTGCCATCAGACAGGGTGCCCGCGACGAGCAGTACTTC. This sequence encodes CAIRQGARDEQYF.

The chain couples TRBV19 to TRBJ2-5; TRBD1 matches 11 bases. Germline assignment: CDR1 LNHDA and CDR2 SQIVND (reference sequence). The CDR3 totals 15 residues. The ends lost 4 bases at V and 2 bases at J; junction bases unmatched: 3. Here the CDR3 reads CASSKGTGGQETQYF. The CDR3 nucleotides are TGTGCCAGTAGTAAAGGGACAGGGGGTCAAGAGACCCAGTACTTC.